This T cell receptor (beta chain) was sequenced during a study of cytomegalovirus exposure and HLA in healthy donors. Whole-study context: Out of 150 million to 200 million T cells, an earlier analysis found more than 95 million unique TCR beta sequences in total. Whole-study results and caveats: Rates of TCR association differed by HLA locus in a later analysis, with DRB1 highest and HLA-C lowest.

Trimming left V 5 bases short and J 2 bases short, with 9 bases between. Germline loops: CDR1 SSHAT, CDR2 FNYEAQ (reference sequence). The CDR3 is made up of 14 amino acids. Vbeta (60) and Jbeta (13) primers were used in the PCR. This table comes from immunoSEQ multiplex PCR, and its TCRdb copy is limited to in-frame clones, with some not included. The sample comprises about 110,000 clones, approximately 76% of which are singletons, and roughly 2.3% rests with the top ten. Concerning this clone itself: The target antigen is unknown.

Sequenced sample: PBMCs. This TCR derives from a man aged 18 to 35 in good health and CMV-seronegative. V is TRBV7-7 and J is TRBJ2-2; D is undetermined. The CDR3 region is CASSLRQNTGELFF. The CDR3 nucleotides read TGTGCCAGCAGCCTAAGACAAAACACCGGGGAGCTGTTTTTT.